These 11 T cell receptor beta chains share one sample of origin, sequenced in a study of tumor and adjacent non-tumor tissue in lung cancer. A modified ARM-PCR protocol with three rounds of nested PCR amplified TCRbeta. One entry per CDR3 protein, called by TCRdb with MiXCR from the multiplex PCR reads. The sample carries roughly 220,000 distinct CDR3 sequences, 60% to 75% recorded once. No cell sorting was done before RNA was extracted from the tissue. Material: lung tumor tissue. The receptors were gathered from a man between 60 and 70 years old with non-small cell lung cancer.

The rearrangement links TRBV20-1 to TRBJ2-7; possibly TRBD2 for D (6 bases). Trimming removed 8 bases at V and 0 bases at J, with 23 bases between. The CDR3 covers 16 residues. From germline, CDR1 is DFQATT and CDR2 SNEGSKA (reference sequence). CDR3 amino acids: CSTTKTKRGGSYEQYF. The CDR3 DNA reads TGCAGTACTACTAAAACCAAACGGGGAGGCTCCTACGAGCAGTACTTC.

This clonotype came up once. The germline gene is not matched at one end of the junction; a read error may be the cause. This sequence joins TRBV12-3 or TRBV12-4 and TRBJ2-1, with D unresolved. This CDR3 comprises 14 residues. The CDR3 here is CASSWMSPHNEHFF. DNA for the CDR3: TGTGCCAGCAGTTGGATGAGCCCCCACAATGAGCACTTCTTC.

This clonotype has at least ten counts. The rearrangement links TRBV6-6 to TRBJ1-2; maybe TRBD1 (6 bases). The CDR3 contains 15 residues. Germline loops: CDR1 MNHNY, CDR2 SVGAGI (reference sequence). Trimming took off 2 bases at V and 7 bases at J, with 17 bases between the two ends. CDR3 coding DNA: TGTGCCAGCAGTTACAGTAGGGGCAGGGGCGGTGGCTACACCTTC. Its translation: CASSYSRGRGGGYTF.

Comments on this clonotype: One base away lies a much larger clone, so this may be a sequencing read error. This chain joins TRBV6-6 and TRBJ2-7; the match to TRBD2 covers 8 bases. Trimming at V came to 4 bases and at J to 0 bases, leaving 8 bases not matched to a gene. CDR3 size: 16 residues. From germline, CDR1 is MNHNY and CDR2 SVGAGI (reference sequence). CDR3 amino acids: CASSFIAGYLSYEQYF. DNA of the CDR3: TGTGCCAGCAGTTTCATAGCGGGGTACCTCTCCTACGAGCAGTACTTC.

For this clonotype: Since no conserved phenylalanine or tryptophan closes the CDR3, a read error is the likely cause. The V gene is TRBV6-2 or TRBV6-3, the J gene TRBJ2-7; D possibly corresponds to TRBD1 (5 bases). The CDR3 runs to 13 residues. V was trimmed by 9 bases and J by 0 bases, leaving 12 bases between them. Germline CDR1 and CDR2: MNHEY and SVGEGT. Here the CDR3 reads CASRAGNSYEQYS. The CDR3 DNA reads as TGTGCCAGTAGGGCAGGGAACTCCTACGAGCAGTACTCA.

Details on this clonotype: Here the CDR3 omits its conserved ending phenylalanine or tryptophan, so a read error is the likely source. This chain links TRBV11-3 with TRBJ2-7; 7 nucleotides match TRBD2. The CDR3 contains 14 residues. Germline lookup yields CDR1 SGHNT and CDR2 YENEEA. CDR3 nucleotides: TGTGCCAGCAGCCCGCGGGATAGGGACTACGACCAGTACTTA. Translating it yields CASSPRDRDYDQYL.

A note on this clonotype: An end of the junction differs from the germline gene, which may be a read error. The chain couples TRBV6-5 to TRBJ2-2, with a possible D match to TRBD1 (6 bases). CDR3 length equals 14 residues. Germline V CDR1 and CDR2: MNHEY, SVGAGI. The CDR3 nucleotides are TGTGCCAGCACCAGGGGAGCGAAGACCGGGGAGCTGTTCTTT. It yields the protein CASTRGAKTGELFF.

This clonotype was counted between two and nine times. The gene calls are TRBV5-8 and TRBJ2-7; tentatively, D is TRBD2 (6 bases). This CDR3 has 13 residues. Trimming left V 0 bases short and J 5 bases short, with 9 bases between. Germline values: CDR1 SGHTS, CDR2 YDEGEE. CDR3 nucleotide sequence: TGTGCCAGCAGCTTGGGGTCGGGGGACGAGCAGTACTTC. Protein: CASSLGSGDEQYF.

This sequence joins TRBV11-2 and TRBJ1-4; D unclear. Germline CDR1 and CDR2: SGHAT and FQNNGV. The CDR3 consists of 13 residues. This CDR3 is CTNSIGLNEKLFF. In nucleotides, the CDR3 is TGTACCAACAGCATCGGACTGAATGAAAAACTGTTTTTT.

This clonotype was seen a handful of times. V gene TRBV6-5 combines with J gene TRBJ1-5; tentatively, D is TRBD1 (5 bases). The CDR3 extends over 16 amino acids. Germline values: CDR1 MNHEY, CDR2 SVGAGI. Trimming removed 5 bases at V and 1 base at J, with 15 bases between. CDR3: CASSRTGGWSNQPQHF. CDR3 DNA: TGTGCCAGCAGTCGGACGGGGGGGTGGAGCAATCAGCCCCAGCATTTT.

The chain combines TRBV20-1 with TRBJ2-2, with D unresolved. The CDR3 loop spans 9 amino acids. V lost 4 bases to trimming and J lost 6 bases, with 0 bases between them. Germline V gives CDR1 DFQATT, CDR2 SNEGSKA (reference sequence). This chain's CDR3 is CSATGELFF. In DNA, the CDR3 is TGCAGTGCTACCGGGGAGCTGTTTTTT.